Below are 25 T cell receptor beta chains sequenced from a single sample in a study of blood T cell repertoires in COVID-19 (dated by TCRdb to about 2020). The method was the immunoSEQ multiplex PCR assay. Sourced from immuneACCESS, this table was stored by TCRdb with only in-frame sequences that have V and J called. A share of the clones is absent; for the studies checked, an unresolved V gene accounts for under half, and the remainder has no known explanation. The sample includes 400,000 or so clones, with 85% to 90% observed a single time. The ten largest make up roughly 1.1% of the sample. Input material: PBMCs or T cells enriched from blood (not recorded which). The receptors shown here come from a man aged 25 to 40 who had recovered from COVID-19.

The chain combines TRBV25-1 with TRBJ2-1; no reliable D call. This CDR3 is 11 amino acids long. V shed 4 bases and J shed 4 bases, with 2 bases lying between them. Germline V CDR1 and CDR2: MGHDK, SYGVNS. The CDR3 DNA reads TGTGCCAGCAGTGCATACAATGAGCAGTTCTTC. Amino acid sequence: CASSAYNEQFF.

The chain joins TRBV5-1 to TRBJ1-5; a weak D match, TRBD1 (5 bases). Trimming removed 0 bases at V and 5 bases at J, with 9 bases between. Germline lookup yields CDR1 SGHRS and CDR2 YFSETQ. The CDR3 totals 14 residues. CDR3 bases: TGCGCCAGCAGCTTGGGGGGCAGCGATCAGCCCCAGCATTTT. This translates into CASSLGGSDQPQHF.

The rearrangement uses TRBV19 and TRBJ2-7, with TRBD1 matching over 8 bases. The germline V gene has CDR1 LNHDA and CDR2 SQIVND (reference sequence). Trimming took 7 bases from V and 1 from J; bases not matched to a gene: 6. The CDR3 contains 14 residues. DNA for the CDR3: TGTGCCAGTACCAGGACAGGGAGGTCCTACGAGCAGTACTTC. Amino acid sequence: CASTRTGRSYEQYF.

CDR3 nucleotide sequence: TGTGCTAGTGGTTTGGACAGGCTTTCGAACACTGAAGCTTTCTTT. Encoded protein: CASGLDRLSNTEAFF. The V call is TRBV12-5, the J call TRBJ1-1, with a possible D match to TRBD1 (5 bases). The V and J ends lost 1 base and 1 base respectively, with 10 bases between them. This CDR3 has 15 residues. In germline, CDR1 is LGHNT, CDR2 FRNRAP.

The V gene is TRBV28, the J gene TRBJ2-7, with a possible D match to TRBD1 (5 bases). The CDR3 is made up of 13 amino acids. Trimming removed 8 bases at V and 3 bases at J, with 14 bases between. CDR1 is MDHEN, CDR2 SYDVKM, per germline. The CDR3 DNA follows: TGTGCCAGCCAACCGACAGCCCACTACGAGCAGTACTTC. It codes for CASQPTAHYEQYF.

CDR3 sequence: CASSPAASYEQYF. For the CDR3, the DNA is TGTGCCAGCTCACCGGCGGCTAGCTACGAGCAGTACTTC. The chain employs TRBV18 and TRBJ2-7; D ambiguous. This CDR3 has 13 residues. V gave up 3 bases and J gave up 3 bases, with 9 bases separating them. Germline V CDR1 and CDR2: KGHSH, LQKENI.

V is TRBV28 and J is TRBJ1-6; TRBD1 matches at 9 bases. The CDR3 spans 15 residues. CDR1 and CDR2 from the germline V gene are MDHEN and SYDVKM. Trimming cost V 4 bases and J 7 bases; bases outside gene matches: 5. CDR3 loop: CASSSNGQGNSPLHF. For the CDR3, the DNA is TGTGCCAGCAGTTCAAACGGACAGGGGAATTCACCCCTCCACTTT.

The chain joins TRBV7-6 to TRBJ1-5; D is undetermined. Trimming shortened V by 1 base and J by 0 bases, and 13 bases separated the two germline ends. CDR3 length: 17 residues. CDR1 is SGHVS and CDR2 is FNYEAQ in the germline V gene. The CDR3 region has the DNA TGTGCCAGCAGCTTAGGTTCAGCGATAGATAGCAATCAGCCCCAGCATTTT. This codes for CASSLGSAIDSNQPQHF. The full variable domain, in which reference TRBV7-6 and TRBJ1-5 provide the parts outside the CDR3, is GAGVSQSPRYKVTKRGQDVALRCDPISGHVSLYWYRQALGQGPEFLTYFNYEAQQDKSGLPNDRFSAERPEGSISTLTIQRTEQRDSAMYRCASSLGSAIDSNQPQHFGDGTRLSIL.

The J gene is TRBJ1-5, the V gene TRBV27; the D gene is possibly TRBD1 (6 bases). CDR3 length equals 14 residues. The V end was cut by 6 bases, the J end by 6 bases, with 15 bases between. CDR1 and CDR2 (germline): MNHEY, SMNVEV (reference sequence). CDR3 sequence reads: CASRTGSAVQPQHF. CDR3 coding DNA: TGTGCCAGCAGAACAGGGAGTGCGGTTCAGCCCCAGCATTTT.

The chain uses TRBV4-1 and TRBJ1-1; possibly TRBD1 for D (5 bases). Looked up from germline, CDR1 is MGHRA and CDR2 is YSYEKL. This CDR3 contains 14 residues. The ends were cut back, 0 bases at V and 3 bases at J, with 8 bases in the middle. The CDR3 loop reads CASSQDPRDTEAFF. The CDR3 DNA sequence: TGCGCCAGCAGCCAAGATCCCAGGGACACTGAAGCTTTCTTT.

The gene calls are TRBV4-1 and TRBJ2-5; TRBD1 might be the D (6 bases). The CDR3 extends over 16 amino acids. The V end was cut by 2 bases, the J end by 0 bases, with 13 bases between. In germline, CDR1 is MGHRA, CDR2 YSYEKL. CDR3 in amino acids: CASSQTPNRDQETQYF. CDR3 nucleotides: TGCGCCAGCAGCCAAACACCAAACAGGGACCAAGAGACCCAGTACTTC.

The gene calls are TRBV7-9 and TRBJ2-6, with 8 bases fitting TRBD2. The V and J ends lost 6 bases and 0 bases, in that order; junction bases with no gene match: 7. The germline CDR1 and CDR2 sequences are SEHNR and FQNEAQ (reference sequence). There are 17 residues in the CDR3. This CDR3 is CASRPGLGYSGANVLTF. The CDR3 DNA follows: TGTGCCAGCAGGCCGGGACTAGGGTACTCTGGGGCCAACGTCCTGACTTTC. The full variable domain, with the rest looked up from reference TRBV7-9 and TRBJ2-6, is DTGVSQNPRHKITKRGQNVTFRCDPISEHNRLYWYRQTLGQGPEFLTYFQNEAQLEKSRLLSDRFSAERPKGSFSTLEIQRTEQGDSAMYLCASRPGLGYSGANVLTFGAGSRLTVL.

The chain combines TRBV27 with TRBJ2-2; 8 nucleotides match TRBD2. Looked up from germline, CDR1 is MNHEY and CDR2 is SMNVEV (reference sequence). J lost 3 bases, V lost 7 bases, and 7 bases had no gene match. The CDR3 is made up of 15 amino acids. CDR3 loop: CASTASGPYTGELFF. The CDR3 DNA reads TGTGCCAGCACGGCTAGCGGGCCCTACACCGGGGAGCTGTTTTTT.

The V gene is TRBV11-2, the J gene TRBJ2-5, with a tentative D call TRBD1 (6 bases). V lost 1 base, J lost 4 bases, and 13 bases lay in between. Germline values: CDR1 SGHAT, CDR2 FQNNGV. The CDR3 runs 15 residues. CDR3 DNA sequence: TGTGCCAGCAGCTTAGGGCGAGGGGGAAGAGAGACCCAGTACTTC. Amino acid sequence: CASSLGRGGRETQYF.

The chain is built from TRBV19 and TRBJ2-7; 8 bases match TRBD1. Germline V CDR1 and CDR2: LNHDA, SQIVND (reference sequence). J was trimmed by 0 bases and V by 4 bases; bases with no gene match: 2. The CDR3 extends over 14 amino acids. CDR3 in amino acids: CASSTGGASYEQYF. The CDR3 DNA is TGTGCCAGTAGTACAGGGGGCGCCTCCTACGAGCAGTACTTC.

The chain carries TRBV5-4 and TRBJ2-7, with 9 bases identical to TRBD1. This CDR3 region has 15 residues. The ends lost 3 bases at V and 5 bases at J; junction bases unmatched: 9. Germline CDR1 is SGHNT and CDR2 is YYREEE (reference sequence). CDR3 amino acids: CASSSEGQGFNEQYF. The CDR3, as DNA: TGTGCCAGCAGCTCTGAGGGACAGGGTTTCAACGAGCAGTACTTC.

This chain connects TRBV7-2 to TRBJ1-5; D may be TRBD1 (5 bases). CDR3 length: 15 residues. Germline assignment: CDR1 SGHTA and CDR2 FQGNSA. Deletions cut 1 base from V and 3 bases from J, with 10 bases between. The CDR3 protein is CASSLGVGLNQPQHF. Written as DNA, the CDR3 is TGTGCCAGCAGCTTAGGAGTGGGGCTCAATCAGCCCCAGCATTTT. The whole variable domain, filled in from reference TRBV7-2 and TRBJ1-5, reads GAGVSQSPSNKVTEKGKDVELRCDPISGHTALYWYRQSLGQGLEFLIYFQGNSAPDKSGLPSDRFSAERTGGSVSTLTIQRTQQEDSAVYLCASSLGVGLNQPQHFGDGTRLSIL.

This clone showed up just once. The chain recombines TRBV5-4 with TRBJ2-5; 7 bases are a match to TRBD2. Germline V CDR1 and CDR2: SGHNT, YYREEE (reference sequence). V was pared by 5 bases and J by 5 bases, with 9 bases of the junction left unmatched. There are 14 residues in the CDR3. The CDR3 protein is CASRQGGSGETQYF. The CDR3 nucleotides read TGTGCCAGCAGACAAGGCGGGAGTGGTGAGACCCAGTACTTC.

The CDR3 spells CASRPSDRVWEQFF. The CDR3, as DNA: TGTGCCAGCAGACCTTCGGACAGGGTCTGGGAGCAGTTCTTC. This sequence joins TRBV6-5 and TRBJ2-1, with TRBD1 matching 8 bases. From germline, CDR1 is MNHEY and CDR2 SVGAGI. The CDR3 has 14 residues. J was trimmed by 10 bases and V by 6 bases; bases with no gene match: 11.

The V and J genes are TRBV2 and TRBJ2-1; TRBD2 aligns across 14 bases. Germline V lookup: CDR1 SNHLY, CDR2 FYNNEI. The junction had 4 bases not matched to a gene; V was cut back by 6 bases and J by 6 bases. This CDR3 is built from 15 residues. The CDR3 sequence is CASRGLAGVSNEQFF. The DNA for the CDR3 is TGTGCCAGCAGGGGACTAGCGGGAGTTTCCAATGAGCAGTTCTTC.

This clone was counted a single time. V usage is TRBV5-4 and J usage is TRBJ2-1; 8 bases agree with TRBD2. The ends lost 5 bases at V and 6 bases at J; junction bases unmatched: 13. CDR1 SGHNT and CDR2 YYREEE come from the germline V gene (reference sequence). CDR3 size: 16 residues. The CDR3 sequence is CASRGPGLGGPNEQFF. CDR3 in DNA: TGTGCCAGCAGGGGGCCGGGACTAGGAGGACCCAATGAGCAGTTCTTC.

This rearrangement joins TRBV28 to TRBJ1-2; no definite D call. CDR3 length: 16 amino acids. The V gene's germline CDR1 is MDHEN and CDR2 SYDVKM. Between the trimmed V and J ends, which lost 4 bases and 0 bases, there was a span of 15 bases. The CDR3 sequence is CASSSPLQEANYGYTF. In DNA form, the CDR3 reads TGTGCCAGCAGTTCCCCCCTGCAGGAAGCTAACTATGGCTACACCTTC.

This chain uses TRBV30 with TRBJ1-2, with 9 bases lining up with TRBD1. CDR1 is GTSNPN and CDR2 is SVGIG in the germline V gene (reference sequence). This CDR3 contains 15 residues. After removal of 0 bases from V and 7 bases from J, the junction contained 9 bases not matched to a gene. CDR3 coding DNA: TGTGCCTGGAGTGTTAGGGACAGGGAGGTGAGTGGCTACACCTTC. As protein: CAWSVRDREVSGYTF.

The chain carries TRBV10-3 and TRBJ2-4; 10 bases are shared with TRBD2. V lost 6 bases to trimming and J lost 0 bases; unmatched junction nucleotides: 14. CDR3 length: 19 residues. The V gene's germline CDR1 is ENHRY and CDR2 SYGVKD. The chain's CDR3 is CAISNRTSGSRTAKNIQYF. In DNA form, the CDR3 reads TGTGCCATCAGCAATAGGACTAGCGGAAGTAGGACAGCCAAAAACATTCAGTACTTC.

This sequence joins TRBV29-1 and TRBJ2-7, with a tentative D call TRBD2 (6 bases). Trimming removed 0 bases at V and 7 bases at J, with 19 bases between. Germline V lookup: CDR1 SQVTM, CDR2 ANQGSEA. The CDR3 runs 15 residues. In DNA form, the CDR3 reads TGCAGCGTTGAAGATCTCGATAGCGGCCTCGGGGAGCAGTACTTC. This translates into CSVEDLDSGLGEQYF.